What follows are 19 T cell receptor beta chains derived from one specimen sequenced in a study of PD-L1 blockade in urothelial cancer. Time point given: peripheral blood 6 weeks after treatment start. Assay: immunoSEQ multiplex PCR; the TCRdb copy retains only in-frame clones and omits some. The table has 45,000 to 55,000 clones, 86% seen once. This material consisted of PBMCs, taken around atezolizumab (anti-PD-L1) treatment. The receptors come from a man aged 60 to 69 with urothelial cancer.

J is TRBJ1-5 and V is TRBV27; tentatively, D is TRBD1 (6 bases). V was clipped by 5 bases and J by 8 bases, with 22 bases between them. CDR1 and CDR2 from the germline V gene are MNHEY and SMNVEV (reference sequence). This CDR3 is 16 amino acids long. CDR3 coding DNA: TGTGCCAGCAGTCCAACGACAGGTCCCGATGAGAAGCCCCAGCATTTT. Its protein product is CASSPTTGPDEKPQHF.

V usage is TRBV19 and J usage is TRBJ1-5, with 7 bases lining up with TRBD1. Per germline, CDR1 LNHDA and CDR2 SQIVND (reference sequence). V dropped 9 bases and J dropped 0; count of bases not matched to a gene: 11. The CDR3 runs 16 residues. The DNA for the CDR3 is TGTGCCAGCACTAGGTCAGGGGGGACTAGCAATCAGCCCCAGCATTTT. Protein product: CASTRSGGTSNQPQHF.

This chain uses TRBV10-3 with TRBJ1-2; TRBD1 matches at 9 bases. J gave up 7 bases and V 2 bases, and 8 bases lay outside the gene matches. The germline gives CDR1 ENHRY, CDR2 SYGVKD. This CDR3 has 15 amino acids. CDR3 region: CAISEVGQGFSGYTF. The CDR3 coding sequence is TGTGCCATCAGTGAGGTGGGACAGGGTTTTTCTGGCTACACCTTC.

The chain joins TRBV15 to TRBJ2-1; D uncertain. The germline CDR1 and CDR2 sequences are LNHNV and YYDKDF (reference sequence). The CDR3 sequence is 11 residues long. The ends were cut back, 9 bases at V and 13 bases at J, with 16 bases in the middle. The CDR3 DNA is TGTGCCACACTTTCCTACAGCCAACAGTTCTTC. Encoded protein: CATLSYSQQFF. The full variable domain, completed using reference TRBV15 and TRBJ2-1, is DAMVIQNPRYQVTQFGKPVTLSCSQTLNHNVMYWYQQKSSQAPKLLFHYYDKDFNNEADTPDNFQSRRPNTSFCFLDIRSPGLGDTAMYLCATLSYSQQFFGPGTRLTVL.

CDR3 nucleotide sequence: TGTGCCTGGACTAGTAGCGGGGTTATCTACGAGCAGTACTTC. Its translation: CAWTSSGVIYEQYF. The chain couples TRBV30 to TRBJ2-7; 8 bases map to TRBD2. Germline V gives CDR1 GTSNPN, CDR2 SVGIG (reference sequence). V shed 4 bases and J 3 bases; nucleotides not matched to a gene: 8. The length of the CDR3 is 14 residues.

This clone showed up just once. The V call is TRBV10-1, the J call TRBJ1-5; 10 nucleotides align to TRBD1. The CDR3 length is 18 residues. With 3 bases clipped from V and 4 bases from J, the junction kept 12 bases outside the gene matches. CDR1 WNHNN and CDR2 SYGVQD come from the germline V gene (reference sequence). DNA of the CDR3: TGCGCCAGCAGTGAACTCGACAGGGGGCAGTGGGAGAATCAGCCCCAGCATTTT. Translation: CASSELDRGQWENQPQHF.

The rearrangement joins TRBV11-2 to TRBJ2-1; 11 bases agree with TRBD2. This CDR3 is built from 14 residues. Germline values: CDR1 SGHAT, CDR2 FQNNGV. Unmatched junction bases numbered 3, after V lost 6 bases and J lost 5 bases. CDR3 sequence (DNA): TGTGCCAGCAGACTAGCGGGGGAGCACAATGAGCAGTTCTTC. Its translation is CASRLAGEHNEQFF.

The V gene is TRBV7-2, the J gene TRBJ1-6, with D uncertain. CDR3 size: 13 residues. The germline V and J ends were trimmed by 4 bases and 6 bases, with 7 bases remaining between them. Germline CDR1 reads SGHTA; CDR2 reads FQGNSA. CDR3 loop: CASSSVSNSPLHF. CDR3 in DNA: TGTGCCAGCAGCTCAGTCAGTAATTCACCCCTCCACTTT.

J is TRBJ2-7 and V is TRBV27; D may be TRBD2 (6 bases). There are 15 residues in the CDR3. CDR1 is MNHEY and CDR2 is SMNVEV in the germline V gene (reference sequence). V lost 0 bases to trimming and J lost 5 bases, with 14 bases between them. DNA for the CDR3: TGTGCCAGCAGTTTATCCGCAGCGGGCGGGAACGAGCAGTACTTC. Translation gives CASSLSAAGGNEQYF.

This chain uses TRBV5-4 with TRBJ2-6; 8 bases line up with TRBD2. This CDR3 has 17 residues. The germline V gene encodes CDR1 SGHNT and CDR2 YYREEE (reference sequence). J was trimmed by 0 bases and V by 4 bases; bases with no gene match: 6. CDR3 region: CASSVAGPASGANVLTF. Here the CDR3 DNA reads TGTGCCAGCAGCGTAGCGGGGCCAGCCTCTGGGGCCAACGTCCTGACTTTC.

This clone was seen a few times. The rearrangement uses TRBV2 and TRBJ1-6; TRBD1 is a possible D gene (6 bases). This CDR3 has 14 amino acids. Trimming removed 6 bases at V and 5 bases at J, with 11 bases between. Germline CDR1 reads SNHLY; CDR2 reads FYNNEI. The CDR3 bases are TGTGCCAGCAGGGACAGTTTGAATAATTCACCCCTCCACTTT. Protein: CASRDSLNNSPLHF.

This chain links TRBV21-1 with TRBJ1-1. TRBV21-1 is termed a pseudogene. The CDR3 has 17 amino acids. The CDR3: CASSKAPALLRDTEAFF. The CDR3 DNA reads TGTGCCAGCAGCAAAGCCCCGGCCCTTCTGAGGGACACTGAAGCTTTCTTT.

V usage is TRBV5-4 and J usage is TRBJ1-4, with TRBD1 matching 7 bases. This CDR3 has 13 residues. Germline V CDR1 and CDR2: SGHNT, YYREEE (reference sequence). V lost 4 bases, J lost 5 bases, and 2 bases stayed unmatched. The CDR3 bases are TGTGCCAGCAGCGGGACAGTAAATGAAAAACTGTTTTTT. Its protein product is CASSGTVNEKLFF.

V is TRBV6-4 and J is TRBJ2-3; 8 bases are a match to TRBD1. Germline CDR1 MRHNA, CDR2 SNTAGT. V dropped 4 bases and J dropped 5; count of bases not matched to a gene: 8. This CDR3 contains 15 residues. CDR3 bases: TGTGCCAGCAGTGCCCGAACCAGGGGGCTAGATACGCAGTATTTT. Amino acids: CASSARTRGLDTQYF.

The chain employs TRBV30 and TRBJ2-6; 7 bases are a match to TRBD1. Trimming removed 3 bases from V and 4 bases from J; junction bases left unmatched: 6. This CDR3 is built from 15 residues. Germline values: CDR1 GTSNPN, CDR2 SVGIG (reference sequence). The CDR3, as DNA: TGTGCCTGGAGGGACGGGACAGCCGGGGCCAACGTCCTGACTTTC. Translation: CAWRDGTAGANVLTF.

This chain joins TRBV29-1 and TRBJ1-1, with D perhaps matching TRBD1 (6 bases). The germline V and J ends were trimmed by 3 bases and 4 bases, with 12 bases remaining between them. The CDR3 contains 13 residues. In germline, CDR1 is SQVTM, CDR2 ANQGSEA. CDR3 sequence reads: CSVDAVGGTEAFF. Written as DNA, the CDR3 is TGCAGCGTTGATGCGGTAGGGGGCACTGAAGCTTTCTTT.

CDR3 in DNA: TGCGCCAGCAGCATACGGCAGGGGGCCGCGGTGGAAGCTTTCTTT. Encoded protein: CASSIRQGAAVEAFF. The chain joins TRBV5-1 to TRBJ1-1, with TRBD1 matching over 8 bases. J gave up 8 bases and V 4 bases, and 13 bases lay outside the gene matches. This CDR3 contains 15 residues. Germline-derived CDR1 and CDR2 are SGHRS and YFSETQ.

This clone turned up a few times. V is TRBV4-1 and J is TRBJ2-5; TRBD2 agrees at 7 bases. Germline V CDR1 and CDR2: MGHRA, YSYEKL. There are 15 residues in the CDR3. V was clipped by 5 bases and J by 4 bases; unmatched bases: 10. CDR3 bases: TGCGCCAGCAGCGAGCTGGGAGGGGTGCGAGAGACCCAGTACTTC. This gives the protein CASSELGGVRETQYF.

The chain links TRBV30 to TRBJ1-4; D unclear. The length of the CDR3 is 16 residues. CDR1 and CDR2 from the germline V gene are GTSNPN and SVGIG (reference sequence). Trimming pared 0 bases from V and 2 bases from J, leaving 13 bases between. The CDR3 DNA follows: TGTGCCTGGAGTGTTAATTGGAGGTCCACTAATGAAAAACTGTTTTTT. Translated: CAWSVNWRSTNEKLFF. The whole variable domain, filled in from reference TRBV30 and TRBJ1-4, reads SQTIHQWPATLVQPVGSPLSLECTVEGTSNPNLYWYRQAAGRGLQLLFYSVGIGQISSEVPQNLSASRPQDRQFILSSKKLLLSDSGFYLCAWSVNWRSTNEKLFFGSGTQLSVL.